This note documents a single TCR beta chain sequence. The source of the sample is a study of shared T cell receptors in the human thymus. Losses at the gene ends were 3 bases for V and 1 base for J; bases not matched to a gene: 12. Germline CDR1 and CDR2: MNHEY and SMNVEV (reference sequence). This CDR3 region has 18 residues. The assay was immunoSEQ multiplex PCR, and TCRdb's table has in-frame clones only and misses some. This sample has about 380,000 clones, with approximately 95% found just once. The specimen sequenced was thymocytes. The rearrangement uses TRBV27 and TRBJ2-5, with TRBD2 matching 9 bases. The origin of this receptor is a human donor. The CDR3 here is CASSLSPSGADFQETQYF. CDR3 coding DNA: TGTGCCAGCAGTTTGAGTCCTAGCGGGGCCGATTTCCAAGAGACCCAGTACTTC.